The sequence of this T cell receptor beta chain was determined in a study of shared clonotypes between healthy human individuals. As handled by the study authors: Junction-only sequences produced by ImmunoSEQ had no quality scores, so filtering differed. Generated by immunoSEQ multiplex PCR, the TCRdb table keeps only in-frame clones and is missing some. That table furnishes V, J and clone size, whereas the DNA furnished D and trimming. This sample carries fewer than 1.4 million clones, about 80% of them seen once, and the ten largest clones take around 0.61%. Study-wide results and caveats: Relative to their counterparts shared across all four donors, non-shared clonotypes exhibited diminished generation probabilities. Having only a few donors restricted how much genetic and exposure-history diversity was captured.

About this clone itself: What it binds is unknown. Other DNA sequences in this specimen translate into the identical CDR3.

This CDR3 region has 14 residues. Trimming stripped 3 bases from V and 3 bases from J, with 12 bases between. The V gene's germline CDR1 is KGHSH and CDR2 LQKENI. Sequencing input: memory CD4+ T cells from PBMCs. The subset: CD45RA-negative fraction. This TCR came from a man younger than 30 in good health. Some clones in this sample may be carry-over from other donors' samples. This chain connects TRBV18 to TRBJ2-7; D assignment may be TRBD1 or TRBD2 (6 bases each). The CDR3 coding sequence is TGTGCCAGCTCACCGGGGGGCGCAAGCTACGAGCAGTACTTC. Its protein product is CASSPGGASYEQYF.